The entry that follows covers one T cell receptor beta chain sequence. This clone's antigen is unknown. Base qualities are missing; no much larger clone stands one base away. This sample stems from a study of PD-1 blockade in classical Hodgkin lymphoma (dated by TCRdb to the early 2020s). About the investigation overall: Nivolumab dosing was 3 mg/kg intravenously every 2 weeks, continuing until either disease progression or unacceptable toxicity. The study used CyTOF and TCR beta sequencing to define a peripheral blood immune signature of response to PD-1 blockade in classical Hodgkin lymphoma. What the work shows at the level of the full study, not this receptor alone: Patients starting nivolumab less than 1 year after ASCT had lower diversity and were excluded from later analyses to avoid confounding by immune reconstitution. Trial patients with a complete response had baseline diversity similar to that of newly diagnosed patients, while partial responders and progressors had significantly lower diversity. By C4D1, a significant rise was seen in CD4+ TCR diversity but not in CD8+ TCR diversity (p=0.0027 vs p=0.16), and the rise was most apparent among complete responders (p=0.02). Only a single clinical trial cohort was studied, and what caused the repertoire differences, possibly disease activity or prior therapy, remained undefined. Baseline TCR diversity was reported to be lower in newly diagnosed patients than in healthy donors and to be lower still in relapsed/refractory patients.

Looking up the germline V gene yields CDR1 LGHNA and CDR2 YSLEER. Relative to germline, V is 0 bases shorter and J is 12 bases shorter, with 12 bases between their ends. Reading from cysteine to phenylalanine, the CDR3 counts 13 amino acids. The read is trimmed to its CDR3 DNA, 39 bases read in frame from base 1. Genomic DNA was isolated using the Qiagen DNeasy kit from unsorted PBMCs as well as from negatively selected CD4+ and CD8+ fractions. Amplification of TCR beta CDR3 regions was done by immunoSEQ multiplex PCR with primers that anneal to V and J segments. Amplification bias was minimized using a synthetic immune receptor repertoire, and residual bias was removed computationally after sequencing. The original pipeline was this. Repertoire diversity was quantified as the Shannon entropy index using custom Python scripts. Unsorted, CD4+ and CD8+ repertoires were analyzed separately, except for combined analyses in which CD4+ and CD8+ sequences were merged in silico. Clonal expansion was defined as a frequency increase of at least 2-fold after treatment compared with C1D1, and clones undetected at baseline were assigned a pseudocount of 0.5. Singleton clones were defined as clones with 0 or 1 copy at C1D1, and non-singleton clones were defined as clones with 2 or more copies. Clones expanded in unsorted samples were labelled as CD4+, CD8+ or unknown by matching protein sequences in sorted samples from the same patient. Wilcoxon tests were applied to paired samples to test diversity changes from C1D1 to C4D1. Entries here come from immuneACCESS through TCRdb and include only in-frame sequences with V and J called. Some clones fail to appear in such tables; in the studies checked, an unresolved V gene covers under half of the shortfall, and the cause of the remainder is unknown. D and trimming were read from the DNA, whereas the V and J calls and clone size are those reported in that table. This sample gives tens of thousands of clones in total; about four fifths of them show up just once. The ten largest clonotypes hold 15% to 20% of the sample.

The label giving this sample's time point can be read as: cycle 4 day 1 (C4D1), after 5 to 7 weeks of nivolumab. Relapse after autologous stem cell transplantation had occurred in all trial patients, and cohorts A, B and C were distinguished by prior brentuximab vedotin exposure. The trial cohort included 55 to 60 patients with relapsed/refractory classical Hodgkin lymphoma, and each patient had a best overall response of complete response, partial response or progressive disease. In the multi-cohort phase II CheckMate 205 trial, trial patients received single-agent nivolumab. Best overall response was determined by an independent review committee according to the 2007 International Working Group response criteria. Trial PBMCs were obtained immediately prior to nivolumab initiation (C1D1) and on therapy at cycle 2 day 1 and cycle 4 day 1. Peripheral blood was collected in 8 mL Vacutainer Cell Preparation Tubes, from which PBMCs were isolated by centrifugation and then cryopreserved.

This receptor was taken from a human donor with classical Hodgkin lymphoma. This specimen was peripheral blood mononuclear cells (PBMCs), taken before the fourth cycle of nivolumab. Here the chain combines TRBV4-3 and TRBJ2-1; TRBD2 is a weak D gene call, 5 bases matching. The base sequence is TGCGCCAGCAGCCAAGACTTGCCGGGATGGCAGTTCTTC. It codes for CASSQDLPGWQFF.